The source of this T cell receptor beta chain is a study of blood T cell repertoires in COVID-19. J lost 11 bases, V lost 5 bases, and 11 bases had no gene match. The CDR3 extends over 14 amino acids. Germline V gives CDR1 SGHAT, CDR2 FQNNGV. In the original processing: Reference gene primer amplification yielded estimated nucleated cell counts. The assay was immunoSEQ multiplex PCR, and TCRdb's table has in-frame clones only and misses some. V, J and clone size are those of that table, while D and trimming were read from the DNA. This sample has 100,000 or so clones, with roughly 85% found just once.

This TCR came from a man aged 55 to 70 with acute or convalescent COVID-19. This chain connects TRBV11-2 to TRBJ1-1, with 10 positions matching TRBD1. Input material: peripheral blood. CDR3 nucleotide sequence: TGTGCCAGCAGCCCCCCTCCGGGACAGGGGTTCGCTTTCTTT. Its translation: CASSPPPGQGFAFF.